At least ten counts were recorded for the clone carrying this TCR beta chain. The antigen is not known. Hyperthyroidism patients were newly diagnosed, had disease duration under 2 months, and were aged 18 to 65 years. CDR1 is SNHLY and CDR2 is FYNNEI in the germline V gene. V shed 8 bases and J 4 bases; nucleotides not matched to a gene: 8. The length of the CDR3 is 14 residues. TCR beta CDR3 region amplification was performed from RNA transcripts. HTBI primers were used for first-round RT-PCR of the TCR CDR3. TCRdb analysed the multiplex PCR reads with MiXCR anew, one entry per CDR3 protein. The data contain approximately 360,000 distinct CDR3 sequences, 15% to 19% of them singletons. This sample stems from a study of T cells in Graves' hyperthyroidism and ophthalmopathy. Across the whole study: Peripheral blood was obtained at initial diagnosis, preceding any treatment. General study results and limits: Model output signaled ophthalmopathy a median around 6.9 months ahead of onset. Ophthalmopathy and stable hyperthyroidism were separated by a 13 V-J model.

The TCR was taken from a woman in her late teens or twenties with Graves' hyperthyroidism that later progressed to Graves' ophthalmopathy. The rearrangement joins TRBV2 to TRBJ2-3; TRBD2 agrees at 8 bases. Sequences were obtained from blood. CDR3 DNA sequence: TGTGCCAGCGATAGCGGGAAAGCATCAGATACGCAGTATTTT. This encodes CASDSGKASDTQYF.